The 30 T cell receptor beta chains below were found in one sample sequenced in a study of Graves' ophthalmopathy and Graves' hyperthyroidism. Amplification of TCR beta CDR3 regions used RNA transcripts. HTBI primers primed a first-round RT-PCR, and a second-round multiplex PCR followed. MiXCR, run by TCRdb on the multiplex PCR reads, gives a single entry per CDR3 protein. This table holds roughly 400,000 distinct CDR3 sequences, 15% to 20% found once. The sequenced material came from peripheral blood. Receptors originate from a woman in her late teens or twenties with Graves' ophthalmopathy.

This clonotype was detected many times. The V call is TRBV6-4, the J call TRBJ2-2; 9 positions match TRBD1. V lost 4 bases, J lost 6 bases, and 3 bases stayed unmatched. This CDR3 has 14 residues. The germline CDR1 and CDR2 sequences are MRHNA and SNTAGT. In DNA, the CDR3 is TGTGCCAGCAGTGGGACAGGGGATGCCGGGGAGCTGTTTTTT. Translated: CASSGTGDAGELFF.

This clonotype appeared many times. The CDR3 DNA follows: TGCGCCAGCAGCTGGGACGGCAACTATGGCTACACCTTC. This gives the protein CASSWDGNYGYTF. This chain connects TRBV5-1 to TRBJ1-2, with D possibly being TRBD1 (5 bases). From germline, CDR1 is SGHRS and CDR2 YFSETQ. The CDR3 runs to 13 residues. The V and J ends lost 3 bases and 2 bases respectively, with 8 bases between them.

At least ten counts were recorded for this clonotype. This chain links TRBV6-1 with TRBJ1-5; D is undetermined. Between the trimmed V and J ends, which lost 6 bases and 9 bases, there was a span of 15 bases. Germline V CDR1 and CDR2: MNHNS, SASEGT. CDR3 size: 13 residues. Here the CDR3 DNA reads TGTGCCAGCAGACCGGAGATTAGAGGGCCCCAGCATTTT. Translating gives CASRPEIRGPQHF.

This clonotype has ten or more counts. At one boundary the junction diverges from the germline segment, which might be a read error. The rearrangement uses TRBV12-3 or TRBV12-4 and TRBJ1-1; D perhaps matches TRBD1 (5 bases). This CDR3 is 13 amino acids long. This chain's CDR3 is CASSPMDNTEAFF. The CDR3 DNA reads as TGTGCCAGCAGCCCTATGGACAACACCGAAGCTTTCTTT.

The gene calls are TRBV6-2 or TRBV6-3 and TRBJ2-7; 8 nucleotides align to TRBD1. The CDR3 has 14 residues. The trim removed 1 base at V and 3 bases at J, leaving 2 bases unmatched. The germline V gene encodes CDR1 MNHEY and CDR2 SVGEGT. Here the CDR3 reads CASSYFGTGYEQYF. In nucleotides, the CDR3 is TGTGCCAGCAGTTACTTCGGGACAGGCTACGAGCAGTACTTC.

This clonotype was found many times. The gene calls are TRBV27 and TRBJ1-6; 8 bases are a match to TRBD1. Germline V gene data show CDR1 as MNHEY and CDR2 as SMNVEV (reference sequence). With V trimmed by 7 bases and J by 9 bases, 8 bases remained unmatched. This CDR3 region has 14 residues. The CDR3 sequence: CASMEGRGLSPLHF. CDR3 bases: TGTGCCAGCATGGAGGGCAGGGGGCTTTCACCCCTCCACTTT.

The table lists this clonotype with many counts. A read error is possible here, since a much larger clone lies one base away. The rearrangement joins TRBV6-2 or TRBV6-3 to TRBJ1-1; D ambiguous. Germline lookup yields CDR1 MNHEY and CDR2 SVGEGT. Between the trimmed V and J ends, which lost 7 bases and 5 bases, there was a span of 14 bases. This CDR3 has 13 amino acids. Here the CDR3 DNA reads TGTGCCAGCAAGAGCGGCAGGAGAACTGAAGCTTTCTTT. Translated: CASKSGRRTEAFF.

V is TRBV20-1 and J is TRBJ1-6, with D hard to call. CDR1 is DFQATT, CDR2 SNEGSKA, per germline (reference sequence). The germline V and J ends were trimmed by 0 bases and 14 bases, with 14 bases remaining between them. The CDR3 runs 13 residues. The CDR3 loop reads CSARDRSSTSLHF. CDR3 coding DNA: TGCAGTGCTAGAGATAGGAGTAGTACATCCCTCCACTTT.

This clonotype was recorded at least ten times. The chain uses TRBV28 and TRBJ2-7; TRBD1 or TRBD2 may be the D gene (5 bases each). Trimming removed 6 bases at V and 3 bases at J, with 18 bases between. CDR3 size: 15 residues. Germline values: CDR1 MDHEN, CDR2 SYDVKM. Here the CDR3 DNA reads TGTGCCAGCAGCGAAGACCGGGACGGGCACTACGAGCAGTACTTC. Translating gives CASSEDRDGHYEQYF.

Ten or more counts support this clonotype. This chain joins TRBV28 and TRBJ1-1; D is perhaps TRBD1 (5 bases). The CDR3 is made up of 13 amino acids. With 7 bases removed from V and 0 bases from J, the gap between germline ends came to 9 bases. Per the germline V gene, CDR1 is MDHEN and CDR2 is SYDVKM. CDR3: CASNWGLNTEAFF. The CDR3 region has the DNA TGTGCCAGCAACTGGGGCCTGAACACTGAAGCTTTCTTT.

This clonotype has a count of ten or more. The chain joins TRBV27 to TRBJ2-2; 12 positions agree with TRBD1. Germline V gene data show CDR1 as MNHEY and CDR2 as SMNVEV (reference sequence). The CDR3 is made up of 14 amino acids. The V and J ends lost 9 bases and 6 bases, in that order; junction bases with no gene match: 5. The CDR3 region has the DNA TGTGCCAGTTTCGGGACAGGGGGCTCCGGGGAGCTGTTTTTT. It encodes CASFGTGGSGELFF.

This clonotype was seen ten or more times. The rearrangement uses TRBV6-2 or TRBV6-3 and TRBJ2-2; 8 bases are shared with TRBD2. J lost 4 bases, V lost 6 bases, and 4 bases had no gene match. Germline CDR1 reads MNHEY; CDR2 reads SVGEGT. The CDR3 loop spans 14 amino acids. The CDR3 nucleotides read TGTGCCAGCAGACTTAGCGGGGCCACCGGGGAGCTGTTTTTT. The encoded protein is CASRLSGATGELFF.

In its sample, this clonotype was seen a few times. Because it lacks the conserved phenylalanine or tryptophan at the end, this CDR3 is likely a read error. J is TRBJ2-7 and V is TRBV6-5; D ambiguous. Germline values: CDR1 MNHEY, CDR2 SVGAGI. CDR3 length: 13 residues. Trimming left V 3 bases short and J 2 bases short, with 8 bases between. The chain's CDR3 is CASSYKEPYEQYL. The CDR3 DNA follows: TGTGCCAGCAGTTATAAGGAACCCTACGAGCAGTACCTC.

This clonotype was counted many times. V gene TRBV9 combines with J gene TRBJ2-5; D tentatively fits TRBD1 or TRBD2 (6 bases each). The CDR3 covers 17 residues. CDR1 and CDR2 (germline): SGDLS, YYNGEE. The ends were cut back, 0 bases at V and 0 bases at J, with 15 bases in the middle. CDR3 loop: CASSVGPEGGYQETQYF. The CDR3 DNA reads TGTGCCAGCAGCGTAGGGCCTGAGGGGGGATACCAAGAGACCCAGTACTTC.

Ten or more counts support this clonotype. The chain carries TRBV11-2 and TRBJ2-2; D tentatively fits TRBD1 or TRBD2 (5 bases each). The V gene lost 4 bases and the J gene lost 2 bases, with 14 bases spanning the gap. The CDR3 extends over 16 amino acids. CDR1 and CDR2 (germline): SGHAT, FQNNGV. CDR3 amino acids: CASSYSGTVNTGELFF. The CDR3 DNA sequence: TGTGCCAGCAGCTATTCCGGGACGGTCAACACCGGGGAGCTGTTTTTT. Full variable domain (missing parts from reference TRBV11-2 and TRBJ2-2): EAGVAQSPRYKIIEKRQSVAFWCNPISGHATLYWYQQILGQGPKLLIQFQNNGVVDDSQLPKDRFSAERLKGVDSTLKIQPAKLEDSAVYLCASSYSGTVNTGELFFGEGSRLTVL.

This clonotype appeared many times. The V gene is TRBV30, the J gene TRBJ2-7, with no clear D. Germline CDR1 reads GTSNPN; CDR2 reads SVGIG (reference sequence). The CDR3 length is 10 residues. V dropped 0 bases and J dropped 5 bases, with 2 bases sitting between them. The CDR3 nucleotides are TGTGCCTGGAGTGTAAACGAGCAGTACTTC. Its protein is CAWSVNEQYF.

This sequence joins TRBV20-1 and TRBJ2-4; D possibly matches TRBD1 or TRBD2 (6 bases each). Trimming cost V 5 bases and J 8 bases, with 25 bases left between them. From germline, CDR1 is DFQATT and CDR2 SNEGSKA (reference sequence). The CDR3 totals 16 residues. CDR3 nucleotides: TGCAGTGCTGGGCCCTCAGCGGAGGGGGGTTGGGACATTCAGTACTTC. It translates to CSAGPSAEGGWDIQYF.

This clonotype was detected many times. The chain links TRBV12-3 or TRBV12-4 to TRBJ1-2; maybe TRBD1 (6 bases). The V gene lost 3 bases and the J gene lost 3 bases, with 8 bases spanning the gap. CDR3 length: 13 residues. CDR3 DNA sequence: TGTGCCAGCAGTTTGCAGGGGTACTATGGCTACACCTTC. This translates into CASSLQGYYGYTF.

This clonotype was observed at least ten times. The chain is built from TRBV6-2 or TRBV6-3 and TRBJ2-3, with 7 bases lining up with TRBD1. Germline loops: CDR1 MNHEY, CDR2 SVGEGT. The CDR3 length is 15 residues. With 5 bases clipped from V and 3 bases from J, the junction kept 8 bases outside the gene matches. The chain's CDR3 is CASSQYRGLTDTQYF. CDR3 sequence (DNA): TGTGCCAGCAGTCAGTACAGGGGTTTAACAGATACGCAGTATTTT.

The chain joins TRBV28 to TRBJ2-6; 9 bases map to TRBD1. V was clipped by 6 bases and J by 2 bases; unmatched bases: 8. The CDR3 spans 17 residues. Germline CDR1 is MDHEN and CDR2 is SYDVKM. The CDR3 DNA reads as TGTGCCAGCAGCCTCCCCGACAGGGGGACTGGGGCCAACGTCCTGACTTTC. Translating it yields CASSLPDRGTGANVLTF.

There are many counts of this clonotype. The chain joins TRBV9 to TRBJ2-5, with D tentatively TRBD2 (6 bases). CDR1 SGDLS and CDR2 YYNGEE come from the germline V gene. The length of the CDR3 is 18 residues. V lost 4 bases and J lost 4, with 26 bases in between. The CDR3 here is CASSSLAPGGLRGETQYF. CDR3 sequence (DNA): TGTGCCAGCAGCTCCTTAGCCCCCGGAGGGCTTAGGGGAGAGACCCAGTACTTC.

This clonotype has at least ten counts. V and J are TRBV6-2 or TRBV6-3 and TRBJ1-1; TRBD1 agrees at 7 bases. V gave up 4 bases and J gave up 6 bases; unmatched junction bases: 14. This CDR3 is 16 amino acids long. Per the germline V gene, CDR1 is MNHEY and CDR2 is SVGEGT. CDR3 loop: CASSSTGAAGWAEAFF. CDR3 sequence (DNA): TGTGCCAGCAGTTCCACAGGGGCCGCGGGGTGGGCTGAAGCTTTCTTT.

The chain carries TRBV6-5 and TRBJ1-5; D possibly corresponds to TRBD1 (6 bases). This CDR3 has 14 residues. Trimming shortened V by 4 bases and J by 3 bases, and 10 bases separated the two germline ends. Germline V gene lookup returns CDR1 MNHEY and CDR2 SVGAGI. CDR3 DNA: TGTGCCAGCAGTTCACAGGGTTACAATCAGCCCCAGCATTTT. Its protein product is CASSSQGYNQPQHF.

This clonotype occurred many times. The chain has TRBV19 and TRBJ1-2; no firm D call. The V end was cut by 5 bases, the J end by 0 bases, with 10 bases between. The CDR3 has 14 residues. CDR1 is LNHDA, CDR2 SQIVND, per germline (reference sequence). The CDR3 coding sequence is TGTGCCAGTAGTGGCGAGGAAACTAACTATGGCTACACCTTC. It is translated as CASSGEETNYGYTF.

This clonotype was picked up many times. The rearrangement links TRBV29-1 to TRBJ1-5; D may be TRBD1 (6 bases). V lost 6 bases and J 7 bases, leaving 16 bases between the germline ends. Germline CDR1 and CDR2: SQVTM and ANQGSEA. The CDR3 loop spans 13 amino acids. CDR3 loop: CSVAQGWRQPQHF. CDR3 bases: TGCAGCGTGGCACAGGGATGGAGGCAGCCCCAGCATTTT.

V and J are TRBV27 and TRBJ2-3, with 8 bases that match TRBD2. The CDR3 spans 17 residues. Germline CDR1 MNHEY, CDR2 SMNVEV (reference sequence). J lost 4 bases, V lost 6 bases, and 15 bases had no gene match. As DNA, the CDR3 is TGTGCCAGCAGCCTCACAACCGGGACTAGTGTGGCAGATACGCAGTATTTT. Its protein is CASSLTTGTSVADTQYF.

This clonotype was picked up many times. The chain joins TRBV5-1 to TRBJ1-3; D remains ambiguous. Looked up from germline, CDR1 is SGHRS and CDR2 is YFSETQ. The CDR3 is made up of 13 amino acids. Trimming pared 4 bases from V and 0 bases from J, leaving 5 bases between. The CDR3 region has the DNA TGCGCCAGCAGCGACCGCTCTGGAAACACCATATATTTT. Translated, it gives CASSDRSGNTIYF. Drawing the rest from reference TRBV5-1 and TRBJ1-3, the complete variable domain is KAGVTQTPRYLIKTRGQQVTLSCSPISGHRSVSWYQQTPGQGLQFLFEYFSETQRNKGNFPGRFSGRQFSNSRSEMNVSTLELGDSALYLCASSDRSGNTIYFGEGSWLTVV.

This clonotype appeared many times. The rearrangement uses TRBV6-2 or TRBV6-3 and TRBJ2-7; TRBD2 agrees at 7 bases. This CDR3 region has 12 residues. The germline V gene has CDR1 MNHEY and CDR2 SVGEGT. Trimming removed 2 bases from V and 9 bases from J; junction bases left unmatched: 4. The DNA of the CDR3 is TGTGCCAGCAGTTACGCCGCGGGGGTGCAGTACTTC. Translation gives CASSYAAGVQYF.

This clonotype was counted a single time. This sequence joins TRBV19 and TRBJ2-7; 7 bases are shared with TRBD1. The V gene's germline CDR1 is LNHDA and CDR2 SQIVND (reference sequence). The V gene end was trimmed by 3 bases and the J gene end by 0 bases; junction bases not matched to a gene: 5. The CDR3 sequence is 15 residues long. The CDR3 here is CASSIVGQSSYEQYF. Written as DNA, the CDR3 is TGTGCCAGTAGTATCGTGGGACAGAGCTCCTACGAGCAGTACTTC. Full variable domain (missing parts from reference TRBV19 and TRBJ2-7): DGGITQSPKYLFRKEGQNVTLSCEQNLNHDAMYWYRQDPGQGLRLIYYSQIVNDFQKGDIAEGYSVSREKKESFPLTVTSAQKNPTAFYLCASSIVGQSSYEQYFGPGTRLTVT.

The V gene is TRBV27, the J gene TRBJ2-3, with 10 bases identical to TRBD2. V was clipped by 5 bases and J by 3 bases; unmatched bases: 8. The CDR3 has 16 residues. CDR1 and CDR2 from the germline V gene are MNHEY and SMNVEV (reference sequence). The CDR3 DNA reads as TGTGCCAGCAGTCCCCTTAGCGGGAGGCAAACAGATACGCAGTATTTT. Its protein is CASSPLSGRQTDTQYF.